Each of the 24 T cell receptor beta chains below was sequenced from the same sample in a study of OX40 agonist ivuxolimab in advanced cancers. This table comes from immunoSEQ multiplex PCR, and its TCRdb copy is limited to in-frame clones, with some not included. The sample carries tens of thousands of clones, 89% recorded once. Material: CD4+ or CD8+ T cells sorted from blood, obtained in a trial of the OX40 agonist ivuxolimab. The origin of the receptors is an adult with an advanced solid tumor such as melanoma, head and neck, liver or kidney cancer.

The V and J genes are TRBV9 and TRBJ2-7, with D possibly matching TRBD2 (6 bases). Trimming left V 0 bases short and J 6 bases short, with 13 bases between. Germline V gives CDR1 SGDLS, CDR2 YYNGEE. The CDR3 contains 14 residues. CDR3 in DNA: TGTGCCAGCAGCGTAGGAGGTCTAGCGTCCGAGCAGTACTTC. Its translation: CASSVGGLASEQYF.

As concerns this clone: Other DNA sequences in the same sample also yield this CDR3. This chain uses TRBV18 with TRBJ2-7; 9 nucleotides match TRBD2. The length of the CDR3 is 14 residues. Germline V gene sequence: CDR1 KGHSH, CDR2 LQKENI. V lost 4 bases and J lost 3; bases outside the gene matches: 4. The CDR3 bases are TGTGCCAGCTCACTAGCGGGAGTTCTCTACGAGCAGTACTTC. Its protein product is CASSLAGVLYEQYF.

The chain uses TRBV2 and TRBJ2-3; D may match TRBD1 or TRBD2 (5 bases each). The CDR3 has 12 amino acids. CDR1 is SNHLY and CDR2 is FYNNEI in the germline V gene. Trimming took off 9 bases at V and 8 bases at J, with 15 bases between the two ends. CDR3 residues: CARGDLSVTQYF. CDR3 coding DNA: TGTGCCAGAGGGGACCTTTCGGTTACGCAGTATTTT.

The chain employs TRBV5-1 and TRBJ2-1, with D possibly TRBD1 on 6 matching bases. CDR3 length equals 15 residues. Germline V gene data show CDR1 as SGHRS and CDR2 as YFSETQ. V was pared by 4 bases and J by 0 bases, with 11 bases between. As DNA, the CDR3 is TGCGCCAGCAGCCAAACGACAGGCTCCTACAATGAGCAGTTCTTC. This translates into CASSQTTGSYNEQFF.

The CDR3 nucleotides are TGTGCCAGCAACCCCCAAGTCTCGGGGATTGCTACAGATACGCAGTATTTT. Its protein is CASNPQVSGIATDTQYF. The chain is built from TRBV7-6 and TRBJ2-3, with a tentative D call TRBD2 (5 bases). This CDR3 comprises 17 residues. V was clipped by 7 bases and J by 3 bases, with 23 bases between them. Per germline, CDR1 SGHVS and CDR2 FNYEAQ.

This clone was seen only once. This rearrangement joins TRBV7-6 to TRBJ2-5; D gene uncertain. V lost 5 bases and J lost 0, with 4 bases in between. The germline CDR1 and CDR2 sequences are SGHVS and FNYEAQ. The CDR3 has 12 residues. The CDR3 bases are TGTGCCAGCAGCATGTACCAAGAGACCCAGTACTTC. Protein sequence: CASSMYQETQYF. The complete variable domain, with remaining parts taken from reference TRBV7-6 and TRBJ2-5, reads GAGVSQSPRYKVTKRGQDVALRCDPISGHVSLYWYRQALGQGPEFLTYFNYEAQQDKSGLPNDRFSAERPEGSISTLTIQRTEQRDSAMYRCASSMYQETQYFGPGTRLLVL.

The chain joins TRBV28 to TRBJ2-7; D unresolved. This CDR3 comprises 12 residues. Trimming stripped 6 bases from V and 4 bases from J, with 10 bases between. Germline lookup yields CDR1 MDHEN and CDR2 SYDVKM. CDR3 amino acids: CASSLGVYEQYF. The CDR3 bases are TGTGCCAGCAGCCTTGGGGTGTACGAGCAGTACTTC.

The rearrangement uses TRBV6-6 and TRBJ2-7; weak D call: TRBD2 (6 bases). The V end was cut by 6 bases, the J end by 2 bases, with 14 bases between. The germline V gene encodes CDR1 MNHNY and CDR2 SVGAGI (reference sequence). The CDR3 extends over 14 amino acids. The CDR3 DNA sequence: TGTGCCAGCAGGGTAGGAGGGGCTACCTACGAGCAGTACTTC. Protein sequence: CASRVGGATYEQYF.

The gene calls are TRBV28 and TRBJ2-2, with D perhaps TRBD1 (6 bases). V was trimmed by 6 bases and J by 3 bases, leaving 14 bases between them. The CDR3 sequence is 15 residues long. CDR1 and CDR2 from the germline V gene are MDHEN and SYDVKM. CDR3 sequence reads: CASRTTGYDTGELFF. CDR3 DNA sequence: TGTGCCAGCAGGACTACAGGGTACGACACCGGGGAGCTGTTTTTT.

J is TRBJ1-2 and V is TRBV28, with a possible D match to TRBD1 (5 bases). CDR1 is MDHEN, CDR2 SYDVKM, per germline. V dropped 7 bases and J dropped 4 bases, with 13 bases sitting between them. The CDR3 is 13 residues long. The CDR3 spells CASNNRDPYGYTF. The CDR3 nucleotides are TGTGCCAGCAACAATCGGGACCCCTATGGCTACACCTTC.

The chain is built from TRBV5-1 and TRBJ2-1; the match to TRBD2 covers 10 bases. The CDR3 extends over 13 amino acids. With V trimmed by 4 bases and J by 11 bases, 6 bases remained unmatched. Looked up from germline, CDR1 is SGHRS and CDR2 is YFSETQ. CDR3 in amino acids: CASSPGLAEQQFF. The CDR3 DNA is TGCGCCAGCAGCCCCGGACTAGCGGAACAGCAGTTCTTC.

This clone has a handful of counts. The CDR3 region is CASSLQPGTNYGYTF. The CDR3 bases are TGTGCCAGCAGCTTACAGCCGGGTACTAACTATGGCTACACCTTC. The rearrangement joins TRBV11-2 to TRBJ1-2; D gene uncertain. Germline lookup yields CDR1 SGHAT and CDR2 FQNNGV. CDR3 length: 15 residues. The V gene lost 2 bases and the J gene lost 0 bases, with 10 bases spanning the gap.

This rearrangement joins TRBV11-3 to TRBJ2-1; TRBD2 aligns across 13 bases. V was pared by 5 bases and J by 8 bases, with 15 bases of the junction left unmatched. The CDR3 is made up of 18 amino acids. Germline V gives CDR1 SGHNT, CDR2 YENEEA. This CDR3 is CASSHRTSGSGIKDEQFF. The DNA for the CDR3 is TGTGCCAGCAGCCACAGGACTAGCGGGAGTGGTATAAAGGATGAGCAGTTCTTC. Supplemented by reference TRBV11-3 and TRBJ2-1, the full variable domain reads EAGVVQSPRYKIIEKKQPVAFWCNPISGHNTLYWYLQNLGQGPELLIRYENEEAVDDSQLPKDRFSAERLKGVDSTLKIQPAELGDSAVYLCASSHRTSGSGIKDEQFFGPGTRLTVL.

Here the CDR3 DNA reads TGCGCCAGCAGCTTAGGTCAGGAACAAGAGACCCAGTACTTC. Its translation is CASSLGQEQETQYF. The V call is TRBV5-1, the J call TRBJ2-5; no clear D gene. Per the germline V gene, CDR1 is SGHRS and CDR2 is YFSETQ. Trimming removed 2 bases from V and 2 bases from J, with 10 bases in between. CDR3 length: 14 residues.

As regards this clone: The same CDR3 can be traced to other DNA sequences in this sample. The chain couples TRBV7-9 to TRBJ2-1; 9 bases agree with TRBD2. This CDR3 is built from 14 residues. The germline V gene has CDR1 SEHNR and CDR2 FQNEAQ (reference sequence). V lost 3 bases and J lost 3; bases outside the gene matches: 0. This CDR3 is CASSLTSGYNEQFF. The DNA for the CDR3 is TGTGCCAGCAGCTTGACTAGCGGCTACAATGAGCAGTTCTTC. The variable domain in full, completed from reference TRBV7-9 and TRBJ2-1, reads DTGVSQNPRHKITKRGQNVTFRCDPISEHNRLYWYRQTLGQGPEFLTYFQNEAQLEKSRLLSDRFSAERPKGSFSTLEIQRTEQGDSAMYLCASSLTSGYNEQFFGPGTRLTVL.

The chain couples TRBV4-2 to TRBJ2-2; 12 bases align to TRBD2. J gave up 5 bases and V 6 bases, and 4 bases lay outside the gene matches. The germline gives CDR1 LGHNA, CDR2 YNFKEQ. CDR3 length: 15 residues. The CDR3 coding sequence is TGTGCCAGCAGACTAGCGGGGGGAAAGACCGGGGAGCTGTTTTTT. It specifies CASRLAGGKTGELFF.

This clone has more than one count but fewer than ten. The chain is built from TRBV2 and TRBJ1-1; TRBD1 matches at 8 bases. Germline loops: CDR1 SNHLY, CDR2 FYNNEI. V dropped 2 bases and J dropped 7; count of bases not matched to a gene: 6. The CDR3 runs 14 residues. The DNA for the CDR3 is TGTGCCAGCAGTGAACACAGGGGGGTTGATGAAGCTTTCTTT. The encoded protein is CASSEHRGVDEAFF.

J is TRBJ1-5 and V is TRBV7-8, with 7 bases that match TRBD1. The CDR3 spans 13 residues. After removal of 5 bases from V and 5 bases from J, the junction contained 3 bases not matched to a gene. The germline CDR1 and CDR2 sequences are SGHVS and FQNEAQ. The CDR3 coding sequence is TGTGCCAGCAGCGATGACAGGGATCAGCCCCAGCATTTT. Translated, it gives CASSDDRDQPQHF.

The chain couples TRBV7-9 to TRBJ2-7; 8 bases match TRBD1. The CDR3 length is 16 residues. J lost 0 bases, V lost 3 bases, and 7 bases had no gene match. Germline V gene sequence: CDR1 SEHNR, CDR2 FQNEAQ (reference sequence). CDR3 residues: CASSFWTGFVSYEQYF. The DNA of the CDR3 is TGTGCCAGCAGCTTTTGGACAGGGTTTGTCTCCTACGAGCAGTACTTC.

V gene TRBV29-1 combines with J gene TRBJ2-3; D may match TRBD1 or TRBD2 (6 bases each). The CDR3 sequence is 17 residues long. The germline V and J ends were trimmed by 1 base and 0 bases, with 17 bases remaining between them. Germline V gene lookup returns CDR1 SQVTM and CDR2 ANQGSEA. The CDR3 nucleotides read TGCAGCGTTGAAGGTGGAGGGGGTCGGGAAAGCACAGATACGCAGTATTTT. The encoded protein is CSVEGGGGRESTDTQYF.

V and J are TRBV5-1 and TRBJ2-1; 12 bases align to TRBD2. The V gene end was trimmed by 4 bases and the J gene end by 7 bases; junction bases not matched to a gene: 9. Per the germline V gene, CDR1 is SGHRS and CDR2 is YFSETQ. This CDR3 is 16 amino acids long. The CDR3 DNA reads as TGCGCCAGCAGCCCCGGGACTAGCGGGCGTACGAATGAGCAGTTCTTC. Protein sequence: CASSPGTSGRTNEQFF.

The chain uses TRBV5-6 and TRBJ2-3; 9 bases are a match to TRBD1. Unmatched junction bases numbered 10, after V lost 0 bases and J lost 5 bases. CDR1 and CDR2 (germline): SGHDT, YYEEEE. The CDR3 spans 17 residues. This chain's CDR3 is CASSLVNRGREGDTQYF. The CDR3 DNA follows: TGTGCCAGCAGCTTGGTGAACAGGGGGCGCGAGGGAGATACGCAGTATTTT.

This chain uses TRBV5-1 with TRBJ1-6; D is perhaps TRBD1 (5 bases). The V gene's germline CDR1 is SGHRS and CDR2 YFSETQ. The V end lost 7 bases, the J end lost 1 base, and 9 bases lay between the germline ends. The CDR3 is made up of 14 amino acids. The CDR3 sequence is CASSAGSYNSPLHF. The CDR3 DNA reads TGCGCCAGCTCTGCAGGGTCCTATAATTCACCCCTCCACTTT.

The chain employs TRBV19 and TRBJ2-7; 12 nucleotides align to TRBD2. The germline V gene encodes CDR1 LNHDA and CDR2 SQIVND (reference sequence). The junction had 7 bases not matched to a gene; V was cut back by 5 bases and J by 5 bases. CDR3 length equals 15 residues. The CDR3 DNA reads TGTGCCAGTAGTCCAGGGACTAGCGGGTGGAACGAGCAGTACTTC. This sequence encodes CASSPGTSGWNEQYF. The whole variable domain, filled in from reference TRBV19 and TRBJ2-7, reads DGGITQSPKYLFRKEGQNVTLSCEQNLNHDAMYWYRQDPGQGLRLIYYSQIVNDFQKGDIAEGYSVSREKKESFPLTVTSAQKNPTAFYLCASSPGTSGWNEQYFGPGTRLTVT.